Included here is one T cell receptor (beta chain) sequence, with context. Its antigen is undetermined. The protocol was immunoSEQ multiplex PCR, while the TCRdb copy is restricted to in-frame clones and leaves out a portion. Of roughly 100,000 clones in the sample, 85% to 95% are singletons; the top ten hold more than 0.3%. The data belong to a study of siplizumab effects on memory and regulatory T cells. Study-wide findings and caveats: Reactions containing siplizumab showed mappable alloreactive CD4+ clones averaging approximately 75% Treg-derived, versus 25% to 30% in controls. The study did not confirm that proliferating Tregs from siplizumab cultures were suppressive.

Losses at the gene ends were 1 base for V and 0 bases for J; bases not matched to a gene: 5. This CDR3 has 16 residues. Per the germline V gene, CDR1 is LGHNA and CDR2 is YSLEER. The V call is TRBV4-3, the J call TRBJ2-7; 8 bases line up with TRBD1. Sequencing was done on a sample of CD4+ T cells sorted from blood. This clonotype was sampled from a human donor in good health. CDR3 region: CASSQATGGGSYEQYF. In DNA, the CDR3 is TGCGCCAGCAGCCAAGCTACAGGGGGAGGCTCCTACGAGCAGTACTTC.